Below are 21 T cell receptor beta chains sequenced from a single sample in a study. One entry per CDR3 protein results from TCRdb running MiXCR on the 5' RACE reads. In the table there are 50,000 to 70,000 distinct CDR3 sequences, around 20% of which are singletons. Cells sorted as Tregs were CD4+, CD25+ and CD127-/low. Material: tumor-infiltrating Tregs sorted from the breast tumor. The receptors derive from a female donor with breast cancer.

This clonotype was detected many times. This chain links TRBV5-1 with TRBJ2-7, with TRBD2 matching 9 bases. There are 15 residues in the CDR3. V lost 4 bases to trimming and J lost 1 base; unmatched junction nucleotides: 6. From germline, CDR1 is SGHRS and CDR2 YFSETQ. This CDR3 reads CASSATSGPSYEQYF. The CDR3 coding sequence is TGCGCCAGCAGCGCCACTAGCGGGCCATCCTACGAGCAGTACTTC.

The chain combines TRBV5-1 with TRBJ1-2; tentatively, D is TRBD1 (5 bases). This CDR3 is built from 13 residues. Germline V lookup: CDR1 SGHRS, CDR2 YFSETQ. Trimming left V 4 bases short and J 0 bases short, with 7 bases between. The CDR3 DNA reads TGCGCCAGCAGCCTGACAGCTAACTATGGCTACACCTTC. The encoded protein is CASSLTANYGYTF. Full variable domain (missing parts from reference TRBV5-1 and TRBJ1-2): KAGVTQTPRYLIKTRGQQVTLSCSPISGHRSVSWYQQTPGQGLQFLFEYFSETQRNKGNFPGRFSGRQFSNSRSEMNVSTLELGDSALYLCASSLTANYGYTFGSGTRLTVV.

V gene TRBV7-2 combines with J gene TRBJ1-5, with D perhaps matching TRBD1 (5 bases). CDR1 is SGHTA and CDR2 is FQGNSA in the germline V gene. The CDR3 sequence is 16 residues long. Trimming left V 6 bases short and J 6 bases short, with 21 bases between. As DNA, the CDR3 is TGTGCCAGCAGTCATAAATTCAGGGAAGTGAGTCAGCCCCAGCATTTT. This sequence encodes CASSHKFREVSQPQHF.

Remarks on this clonotype: A much larger clonotype is one base distant, so this may be a read error. The rearrangement links TRBV20-1 to TRBJ2-1; 8 bases agree with TRBD2. J was trimmed by 5 bases and V by 4 bases; bases with no gene match: 7. Germline-derived CDR1 and CDR2 are DFQATT and SNEGSKA (reference sequence). The CDR3 is made up of 14 amino acids. CDR3 DNA sequence: TGCAGTGCTACAAGAGCGGGAGAAAACAATGAGCAGTTCTTC. Translating gives CSATRAGENNEQFF.

A few counts support this clonotype. The gene calls are TRBV20-1 and TRBJ1-5; maybe TRBD1 (5 bases). Germline CDR1 is DFQATT and CDR2 is SNEGSKA (reference sequence). This CDR3 contains 14 residues. V lost 0 bases and J lost 6, with 12 bases in between. The CDR3 protein is CSAREYMGTQPQHF. In nucleotides, the CDR3 is TGCAGTGCTAGAGAATACATGGGGACTCAGCCCCAGCATTTT.

In its sample, this clonotype was seen many times. This chain links TRBV6-5 with TRBJ1-6, with D unclear. This CDR3 has 13 amino acids. Germline CDR1 and CDR2: MNHEY and SVGAGI. Trimming removed 7 bases at V and 7 bases at J, with 11 bases between. Here the CDR3 reads CASMGPPNSPLHF. The CDR3 region has the DNA TGTGCCAGCATGGGCCCCCCGAATTCACCCCTCCACTTT.

The sample holds a few counts of this clonotype. The gene calls are TRBV5-1 and TRBJ2-1; D is perhaps TRBD1 (6 bases). The CDR3 has 13 amino acids. Trimming left V 0 bases short and J 7 bases short, with 8 bases between. CDR1 is SGHRS and CDR2 is YFSETQ in the germline V gene. The CDR3 coding sequence is TGCGCCAGCAGCTTGGGGACAGTTAATGAGCAGTTCTTC. Its translation is CASSLGTVNEQFF.

Turning to this clonotype: A much bigger clone sits one base away, suggesting this may be a read error. A read error is likely, as this CDR3 ends without the conserved phenylalanine or tryptophan. This chain connects TRBV7-2 to TRBJ1-2; D is ambiguous. The CDR3 is 14 residues long. The germline V gene encodes CDR1 SGHTA and CDR2 FQGNSA. Trimming removed 1 base from V and 2 bases from J, with 8 bases in between. CDR3 DNA: TGTGCCAGCAGCTTAGGGATCAGGAACTATGGCTACACCATC. It encodes CASSLGIRNYGYTI.

In this sample, this clonotype turned up many times. This chain connects TRBV20-1 to TRBJ2-3; 12 bases map to TRBD2. The V segment lost 6 bases and the J segment 1 base; nucleotides outside the gene matches: 11. In germline, CDR1 is DFQATT, CDR2 SNEGSKA (reference sequence). This CDR3 comprises 17 residues. In DNA, the CDR3 is TGCAGTGCGCATACTAGCGGGGGGCGGTCCGGCACAGATACGCAGTATTTT. Translation gives CSAHTSGGRSGTDTQYF.

The V and J genes are TRBV5-1 and TRBJ2-1; either TRBD1 or TRBD2 may fit D (5 bases each). Germline V gene data show CDR1 as SGHRS and CDR2 as YFSETQ. Trimming pared 4 bases from V and 0 bases from J, leaving 17 bases between. This CDR3 comprises 17 residues. The CDR3 sequence is CASSPSGPRSSYNEQFF. The CDR3 nucleotides are TGCGCCAGCAGCCCGTCGGGACCCCGGAGCTCCTACAATGAGCAGTTCTTC. The full variable domain, with the rest looked up from reference TRBV5-1 and TRBJ2-1, is KAGVTQTPRYLIKTRGQQVTLSCSPISGHRSVSWYQQTPGQGLQFLFEYFSETQRNKGNFPGRFSGRQFSNSRSEMNVSTLELGDSALYLCASSPSGPRSSYNEQFFGPGTRLTVL.

As DNA, the CDR3 is TGTGCCAGCAGTTCGGTTACTGGCACAGATACGCAGTATTTT. This sequence encodes CASSSVTGTDTQYF. The chain recombines TRBV6-5 with TRBJ2-3; the D is unclear. Trimming stripped 4 bases from V and 1 base from J, with 9 bases between. CDR1 is MNHEY and CDR2 is SVGAGI in the germline V gene. The CDR3 contains 14 residues.

Note on this clonotype: Being one base from a much bigger clone, this may be a read error. The chain uses TRBV5-1 and TRBJ1-1, with a weak D call TRBD1 (6 bases). The CDR3 is made up of 13 amino acids. The germline gives CDR1 SGHRS, CDR2 YFSETQ. The V end was cut by 2 bases, the J end by 7 bases, with 12 bases between. CDR3 sequence: CASSFRKGGEAFF. In nucleotides, the CDR3 is TGCGCCAGCAGCTTTCGCAAAGGGGGTGAAGCTTTCTTT.

This clonotype was observed a handful of times. The chain couples TRBV6-2 or TRBV6-3 to TRBJ2-4, with 7 bases aligning to TRBD1. CDR1 MNHEY and CDR2 SVGEGT come from the germline V gene. Trimming removed 7 bases from V and 4 bases from J; junction bases left unmatched: 7. The CDR3 runs 14 residues. In DNA, the CDR3 is TGTGCCAGCAACCCGGGACAGAGGAAAAACATTCAGTACTTC. Its translation: CASNPGQRKNIQYF.

The V and J genes are TRBV5-5 and TRBJ1-2; 7 bases fit TRBD1. This CDR3 has 15 residues. Unmatched junction bases numbered 10, after V lost 4 bases and J lost 4 bases. Germline CDR1 and CDR2: SGHKS and YYEKEE (reference sequence). The CDR3 DNA sequence: TGTGCCAGCAGCCCACAGCAGGGGGTTCGCTATGGCTACACCTTC. Its translation is CASSPQQGVRYGYTF.

This clonotype was detected once. The junction departs from the called germline gene at one end, perhaps through a read error. The chain couples TRBV7-2 to TRBJ2-6, with D possibly matching TRBD1 (5 bases). The CDR3 runs 15 residues. Per germline, CDR1 SGHTA and CDR2 FQGNSA. The CDR3 region is CASSLHHSGANALTF. DNA for the CDR3: TGTGCCAGCAGCTTACACCACTCTGGGGCCAACGCCCTGACTTTC.

The chain has TRBV27 and TRBJ1-1; TRBD1 aligns across 8 bases. With V trimmed by 10 bases and J by 4 bases, 8 bases remained unmatched. CDR1 is MNHEY and CDR2 is SMNVEV in the germline V gene (reference sequence). The CDR3 is 13 residues long. CDR3 in amino acids: CATRGTGGTEAFF. For the CDR3, the DNA is TGTGCCACCAGGGGAACAGGGGGCACTGAAGCTTTCTTT.

V usage is TRBV5-1 and J usage is TRBJ1-2, with D maybe TRBD1 (6 bases). V was trimmed by 6 bases and J by 3 bases, leaving 9 bases between them. The CDR3 length is 12 residues. CDR1 and CDR2 from the germline V gene are SGHRS and YFSETQ. Written as DNA, the CDR3 is TGCGCCAGCAAACAGGGCGACTATGGCTACACCTTC. Its protein is CASKQGDYGYTF.

This clonotype has a handful of counts. The V gene is TRBV10-3, the J gene TRBJ2-7, with 8 bases that match TRBD1. J gave up 2 bases and V 3 bases, and 6 bases lay outside the gene matches. CDR1 is ENHRY, CDR2 SYGVKD, per germline. The CDR3 sequence is 15 residues long. The CDR3: CAISDPGQGTYEQYF. The CDR3 DNA is TGTGCCATCAGTGACCCCGGACAGGGTACCTACGAGCAGTACTTC.

V gene TRBV28 combines with J gene TRBJ1-4; D possibly corresponds to TRBD1 (6 bases). The CDR3 totals 12 residues. The germline V and J ends were trimmed by 5 bases and 14 bases, with 15 bases remaining between them. Germline V gene data show CDR1 as MDHEN and CDR2 as SYDVKM. CDR3 sequence (DNA): TGTGCCAGCAGTCAATCAACAGGGAATCTGTTTTTT. It encodes CASSQSTGNLFF.

The chain links TRBV24-1 to TRBJ2-1; D ambiguous. The CDR3 totals 12 residues. Germline CDR1 KGHDR, CDR2 SFDVKD. Trimming removed 0 bases from V and 10 bases from J, with 6 bases in between. CDR3 in DNA: TGTGCCACCAGTGATTTGTTATGGGAGCAGTTCTTC. The encoded protein is CATSDLLWEQFF.

V is TRBV7-2 and J is TRBJ2-5; tentative D call: TRBD1 (6 bases). The CDR3 has 13 residues. The germline CDR1 and CDR2 sequences are SGHTA and FQGNSA. Trimming removed 2 bases from V and 5 bases from J, with 9 bases in between. The CDR3 is CASSLNRDETQYF. CDR3 in DNA: TGTGCCAGCAGCTTAAACAGGGACGAGACCCAGTACTTC.